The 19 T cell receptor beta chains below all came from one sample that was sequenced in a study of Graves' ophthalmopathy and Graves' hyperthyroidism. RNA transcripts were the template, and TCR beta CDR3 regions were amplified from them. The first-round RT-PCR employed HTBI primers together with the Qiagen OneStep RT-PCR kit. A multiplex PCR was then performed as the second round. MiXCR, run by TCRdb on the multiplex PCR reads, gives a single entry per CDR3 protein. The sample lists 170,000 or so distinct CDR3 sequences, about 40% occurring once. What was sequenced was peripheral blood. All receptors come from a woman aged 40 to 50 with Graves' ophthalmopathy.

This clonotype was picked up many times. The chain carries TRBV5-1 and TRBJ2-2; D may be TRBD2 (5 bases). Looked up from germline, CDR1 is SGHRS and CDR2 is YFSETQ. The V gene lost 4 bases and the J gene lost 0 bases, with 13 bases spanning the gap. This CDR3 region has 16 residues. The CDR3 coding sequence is TGCGCCAGCAGCCCCCGCGGAGCGGCGAACACCGGGGAGCTGTTTTTT. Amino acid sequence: CASSPRGAANTGELFF.

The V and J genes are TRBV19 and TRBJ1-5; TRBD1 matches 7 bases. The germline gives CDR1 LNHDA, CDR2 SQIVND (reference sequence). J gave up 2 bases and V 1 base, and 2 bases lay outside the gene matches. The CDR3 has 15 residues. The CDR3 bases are TGTGCCAGTAGTATAGGGGGGACAGGCAATCAGCCCCAGCATTTT. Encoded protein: CASSIGGTGNQPQHF.

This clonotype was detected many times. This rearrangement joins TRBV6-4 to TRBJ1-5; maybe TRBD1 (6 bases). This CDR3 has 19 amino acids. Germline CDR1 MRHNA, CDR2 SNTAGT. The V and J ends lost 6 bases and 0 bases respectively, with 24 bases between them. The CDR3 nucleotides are TGTGCCAGCAGAAGGCCAAGCCGACAGGATCAATATAGCAATCAGCCCCAGCATTTT. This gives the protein CASRRPSRQDQYSNQPQHF.

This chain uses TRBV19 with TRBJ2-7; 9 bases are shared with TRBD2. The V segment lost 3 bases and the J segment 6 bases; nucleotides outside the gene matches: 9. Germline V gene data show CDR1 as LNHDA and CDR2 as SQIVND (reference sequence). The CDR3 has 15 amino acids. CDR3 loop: CASSIGGTSLGEQYF. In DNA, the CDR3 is TGTGCCAGTAGTATCGGTGGGACTAGCCTGGGCGAGCAGTACTTC.

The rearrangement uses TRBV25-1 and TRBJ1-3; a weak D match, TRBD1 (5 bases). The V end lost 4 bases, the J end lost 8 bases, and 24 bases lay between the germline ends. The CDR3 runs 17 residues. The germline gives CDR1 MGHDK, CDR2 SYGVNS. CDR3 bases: TGTGCCAGCAGTGCGTCAGATCCGGGACTCGAGGGAGACACCATATATTTT. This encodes CASSASDPGLEGDTIYF.

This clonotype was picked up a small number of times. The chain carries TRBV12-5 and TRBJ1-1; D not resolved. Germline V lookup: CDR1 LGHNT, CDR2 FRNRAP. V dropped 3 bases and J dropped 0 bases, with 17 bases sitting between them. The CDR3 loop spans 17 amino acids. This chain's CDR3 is CASGFWTEKEVNTEAFF. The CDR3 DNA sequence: TGTGCTAGTGGTTTCTGGACGGAGAAGGAGGTGAACACTGAAGCTTTCTTT.

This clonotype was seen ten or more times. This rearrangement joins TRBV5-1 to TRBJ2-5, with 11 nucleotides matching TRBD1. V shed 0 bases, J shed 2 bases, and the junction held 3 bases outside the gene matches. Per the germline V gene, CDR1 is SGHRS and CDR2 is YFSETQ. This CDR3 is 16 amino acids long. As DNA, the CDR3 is TGCGCCAGCAGCTTGGCGTGGGACAGGGGGCAAGAGACCCAGTACTTC. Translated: CASSLAWDRGQETQYF.

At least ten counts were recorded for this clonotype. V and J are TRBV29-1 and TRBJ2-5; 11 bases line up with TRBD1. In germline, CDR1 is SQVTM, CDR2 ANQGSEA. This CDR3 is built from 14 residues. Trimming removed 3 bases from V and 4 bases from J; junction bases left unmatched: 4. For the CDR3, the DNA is TGCAGCGTTGAGCCGGGACAGGGGGGAGAGACCCAGTACTTC. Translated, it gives CSVEPGQGGETQYF. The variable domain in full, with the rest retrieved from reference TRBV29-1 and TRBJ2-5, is SAVISQKPSRDICQRGTSLTIQCQVDSQVTMMFWYRQQPGQSLTLIATANQGSEATYESGFVIDKFPISRPNLTFSTLTVSNMSPEDSSIYLCSVEPGQGGETQYFGPGTRLLVL.

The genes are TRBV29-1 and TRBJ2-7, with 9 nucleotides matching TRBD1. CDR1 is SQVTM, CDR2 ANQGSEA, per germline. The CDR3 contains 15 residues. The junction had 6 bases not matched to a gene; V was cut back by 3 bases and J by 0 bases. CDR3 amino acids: CSVEKGTGSSYEQYF. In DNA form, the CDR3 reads TGCAGCGTTGAGAAAGGGACAGGGAGCTCCTACGAGCAGTACTTC.

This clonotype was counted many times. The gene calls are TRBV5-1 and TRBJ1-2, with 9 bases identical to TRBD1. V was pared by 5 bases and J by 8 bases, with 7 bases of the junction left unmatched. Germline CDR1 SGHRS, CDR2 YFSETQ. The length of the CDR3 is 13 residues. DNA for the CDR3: TGCGCCAGCAGTACGGGACAGGGAAAAGGCTACACCTTC. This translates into CASSTGQGKGYTF.

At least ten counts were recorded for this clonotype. The CDR3 here is CASSIRGRGFPNEQYF. The CDR3 bases are TGTGCCAGTAGTATTCGAGGCAGGGGATTTCCTAACGAGCAGTACTTC. The chain recombines TRBV19 with TRBJ2-7, with D possibly being TRBD1 (6 bases). Germline V gene lookup returns CDR1 LNHDA and CDR2 SQIVND (reference sequence). Trimming took 3 bases from V and 5 from J, leaving 20 bases between them. This CDR3 contains 16 residues.

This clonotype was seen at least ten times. CDR3 protein: CASSYSGPWDRPFSYEQYF. The CDR3 coding sequence is TGTGCCAGCAGTTACTCGGGTCCCTGGGACAGACCATTCTCCTACGAGCAGTACTTC. The V and J genes are TRBV6-2 or TRBV6-3 and TRBJ2-7; 7 bases align to TRBD1. CDR1 is MNHEY and CDR2 is SVGEGT in the germline V gene. The CDR3 is 19 amino acids. The junction had 14 bases not matched to a gene; V was cut back by 0 bases and J by 0 bases.

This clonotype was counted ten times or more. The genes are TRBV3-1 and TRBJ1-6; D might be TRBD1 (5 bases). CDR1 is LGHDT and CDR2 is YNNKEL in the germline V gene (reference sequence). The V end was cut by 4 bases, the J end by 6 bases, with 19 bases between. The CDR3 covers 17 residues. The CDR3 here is CASSLLEGTPLNSPLHF. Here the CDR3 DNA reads TGTGCCAGCAGCCTTCTAGAGGGGACGCCCCTTAATTCACCCCTCCACTTT.

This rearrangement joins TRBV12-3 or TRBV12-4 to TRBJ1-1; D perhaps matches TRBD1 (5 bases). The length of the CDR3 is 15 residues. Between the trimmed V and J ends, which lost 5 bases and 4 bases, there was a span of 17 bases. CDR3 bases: TGTGCCAGCAGTCCCCCACCAGGGACCCCCACTGAAGCTTTCTTT. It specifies CASSPPPGTPTEAFF.

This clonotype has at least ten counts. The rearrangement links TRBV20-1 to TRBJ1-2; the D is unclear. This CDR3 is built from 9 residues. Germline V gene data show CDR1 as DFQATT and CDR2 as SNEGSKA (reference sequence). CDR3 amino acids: CKANYGYTF. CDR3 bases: TGCAAAGCAAACTATGGCTACACCTTC.

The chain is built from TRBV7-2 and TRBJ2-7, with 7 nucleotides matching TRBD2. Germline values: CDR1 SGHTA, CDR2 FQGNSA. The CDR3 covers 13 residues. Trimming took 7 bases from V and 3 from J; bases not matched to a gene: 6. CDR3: CASTTREGYEQYF. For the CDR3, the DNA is TGTGCCAGCACTACCAGGGAGGGCTACGAGCAGTACTTC.

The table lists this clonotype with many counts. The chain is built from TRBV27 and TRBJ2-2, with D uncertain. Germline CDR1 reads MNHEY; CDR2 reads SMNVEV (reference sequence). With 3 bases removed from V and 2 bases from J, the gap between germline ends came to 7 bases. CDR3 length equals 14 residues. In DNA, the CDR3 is TGTGCCAGCAGTTTCGCACCTAACACCGGGGAGCTGTTTTTT. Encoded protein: CASSFAPNTGELFF.

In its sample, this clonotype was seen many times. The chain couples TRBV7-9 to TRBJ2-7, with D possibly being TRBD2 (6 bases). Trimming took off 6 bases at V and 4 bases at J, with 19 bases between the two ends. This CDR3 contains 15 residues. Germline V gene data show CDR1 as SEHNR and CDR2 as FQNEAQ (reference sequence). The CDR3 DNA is TGTGCCAGCAGTGCTGAGGGCGGGGCGTCATACGAGCAGTACTTC. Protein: CASSAEGGASYEQYF.

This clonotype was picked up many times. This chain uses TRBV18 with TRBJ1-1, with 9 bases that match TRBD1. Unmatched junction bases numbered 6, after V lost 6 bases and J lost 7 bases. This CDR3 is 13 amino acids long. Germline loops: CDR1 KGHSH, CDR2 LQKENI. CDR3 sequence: CASSPGQGFEAFF. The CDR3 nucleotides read TGTGCCAGCTCCCCCGGACAGGGGTTTGAAGCTTTCTTT.